This T cell receptor beta chain was recorded in a study of cytomegalovirus exposure and HLA in healthy donors. With respect to this clone: Its antigen is still unknown.

Use of 60 Vbeta and 13 Jbeta primers characterized the PCR. The data were produced by immunoSEQ multiplex PCR, yet TCRdb's version contains in-frame clones alone and is incomplete. This sample contains more than 70,000 clones. Study-level points and caveats: One variant, a missense change in DCLRE1C, was linked in a later analysis to TCR beta V- and J-gene trimming. It was about 180 TCR beta chains that were listed as cytomegalovirus-associated. Most TCR beta V segments were productive about 87% or about 30% of the time in an earlier analysis. In a later analysis, DRB1 alleles had the most associated TCRs; HLA-C alleles the fewest.

The CDR3 runs 13 residues. Germline loops: CDR1 LNHDA, CDR2 SQIVND (reference sequence). V shed 3 bases and J shed 3 bases, with 8 bases lying between them. This TCR was recovered from a woman aged 55 to 70 in good health and CMV-seronegative. The chain recombines TRBV19 with TRBJ1-1, with D hard to call. Sample: PBMCs. The CDR3, as DNA: TGTGCCAGTAGTATTTCCCGGGACACTGAAGCTTTCTTT. This gives the protein CASSISRDTEAFF. The full variable domain, rest sourced from reference TRBV19 and TRBJ1-1, is DGGITQSPKYLFRKEGQNVTLSCEQNLNHDAMYWYRQDPGQGLRLIYYSQIVNDFQKGDIAEGYSVSREKKESFPLTVTSAQKNPTAFYLCASSISRDTEAFFGQGTRLTVV.